This T cell receptor beta chain was documented in a study of early T cells in non-severe SARS-CoV-2 infection. CDR3 length equals 16 residues. Germline CDR1 and CDR2: SQVTM and ANQGSEA. Trimming removed 4 bases from V and 4 bases from J; junction bases left unmatched: 15. Researchers attached unique molecular identifiers to individual cDNA molecules. MiXCR, applied by TCRdb to the 5' RACE reads, yields one record per CDR3 protein. The data show tens of thousands of distinct CDR3 sequences, with roughly 16% seen just once and roughly an eighth held by the top ten. Material: whole blood. The chain employs TRBV29-1 and TRBJ2-7; 8 nucleotides match TRBD2. The receptor was isolated from an adult who was a healthcare worker with PCR-confirmed SARS-CoV-2 infection or an uninfected control (not recorded which). Here the CDR3 reads CSVVGASGSSGYEQYF. CDR3 coding DNA: TGCAGCGTTGTTGGGGCTAGCGGGTCCTCGGGGTACGAGCAGTACTTC.